Below are 9 T cell receptor beta chains sequenced from a single sample in a study of cytomegalovirus exposure and HLA in healthy donors. Primers for the PCR totalled 60 Vbeta and 13 Jbeta. Assay used: immunoSEQ multiplex PCR; TCRdb lists only in-frame clones, some missing. The sample includes some 200,000 clones, about two thirds of them seen just once. The sample was PBMCs. The source is a man aged 35-49 years in good health and CMV-seropositive.

The chain recombines TRBV27 with TRBJ1-6; TRBD1 aligns across 8 bases. The CDR3 runs 14 residues. The V gene's germline CDR1 is MNHEY and CDR2 SMNVEV (reference sequence). V gave up 6 bases and J gave up 11 bases; unmatched junction bases: 9. The CDR3 DNA is TGTGCCAGCAGCCCCACAGGGGGGAGGACACCCCTCCACTTT. Translation gives CASSPTGGRTPLHF.

As for this clone: Relative to the germline gene, one junction end is altered; a read error may explain this. The chain combines TRBV7-9 with TRBJ1-1, with D unclear. The CDR3 is made up of 12 amino acids. The germline CDR1 and CDR2 sequences are SEHNR and FQNEAQ (reference sequence). CDR3 amino acids: CSSSFSNTEAFF. The CDR3 DNA reads TGTTCCAGCAGCTTTAGTAACACTGAAGCTTTCTTT.

This clone was seen a handful of times. For the CDR3, the DNA is TGTGCCAGCAGCGGTGTAGAAGCGGGGGGGCCCTACAATGAGCAGTTCTTC. This codes for CASSGVEAGGPYNEQFF. This chain links TRBV13 with TRBJ2-1; 10 positions agree with TRBD2. The germline V gene has CDR1 PRHDT and CDR2 FYEKMQ (reference sequence). This CDR3 has 17 amino acids. With V trimmed by 5 bases and J by 2 bases, 9 bases remained unmatched.

Notes on this clone: At one boundary the junction diverges from the germline segment, which might be a read error. DNA of the CDR3: TGTTCCAGCAGCTTACTGGGGAGTAGCTACACCTTC. Its translation is CSSSLLGSSYTF. The V call is TRBV7-9, the J call TRBJ1-2; D is ambiguous. Looked up from germline, CDR1 is SEHNR and CDR2 is FQNEAQ (reference sequence). The CDR3 length is 12 residues. The full variable domain, rest sourced from reference TRBV7-9 and TRBJ1-2, is DTGVSQNPRHKITKRGQNVTFRCDPISEHNRLYWYRQTLGQGPEFLTYFQNEAQLEKSRLLSDRFSAERPKGSFSTLEIQRTEQGDSAMYLCSSSLLGSSYTFGSGTRLTVV.

This chain uses TRBV19 with TRBJ2-7, with a possible D match to TRBD1 (5 bases). Trimming removed 1 base from V and 2 bases from J, with 9 bases in between. Germline values: CDR1 LNHDA, CDR2 SQIVND (reference sequence). This CDR3 region has 14 residues. The CDR3 DNA reads as TGTGCCAGTAGTATAGTCAAGGGGCCCTACGAGCAGTACTTC. This codes for CASSIVKGPYEQYF.

In this sample, this clone turned up once. The CDR3 reads CASSIEGTSPNYGYTF. The CDR3 DNA is TGTGCCAGTAGTATTGAGGGCACCTCTCCTAACTATGGCTACACCTTC. V is TRBV19 and J is TRBJ1-2; no definite D call. The germline V and J ends were trimmed by 3 bases and 0 bases, with 14 bases remaining between them. Germline lookup yields CDR1 LNHDA and CDR2 SQIVND (reference sequence). CDR3 length: 16 amino acids.

This rearrangement joins TRBV7-2 to TRBJ2-7, with unresolved D. Germline CDR1 is SGHTA and CDR2 is FQGNSA. The CDR3 covers 13 residues. The V end was cut by 0 bases, the J end by 4 bases, with 7 bases between. CDR3 protein: CASSLALTYEQYF. CDR3 DNA: TGTGCCAGCAGCTTAGCGTTGACATACGAGCAGTACTTC. Looking up the rest from reference TRBV7-2 and TRBJ2-7 gives the full variable domain: GAGVSQSPSNKVTEKGKDVELRCDPISGHTALYWYRQSLGQGLEFLIYFQGNSAPDKSGLPSDRFSAERTGGSVSTLTIQRTQQEDSAVYLCASSLALTYEQYFGPGTRLTVT.

DNA of the CDR3: TGTGCCAGCAGCTCCCTTGTTTCCAGGGGGCTGTCTTATGGCTACACCTTC. Residues: CASSSLVSRGLSYGYTF. V gene TRBV5-4 combines with J gene TRBJ1-2, with TRBD1 identical over 8 bases. Germline V gene data show CDR1 as SGHNT and CDR2 as YYREEE (reference sequence). V lost 3 bases to trimming and J lost 5 bases; unmatched junction nucleotides: 15. The CDR3 has 17 residues.

The V call is TRBV29-1, the J call TRBJ2-7, with D perhaps TRBD1 (6 bases). Trimming cost V 4 bases and J 1 base, with 11 bases left between them. CDR3 length: 13 amino acids. Germline-derived CDR1 and CDR2 are SQVTM and ANQGSEA. CDR3: CSVGATGSYEQYF. DNA for the CDR3: TGCAGCGTTGGGGCAACAGGGTCCTACGAGCAGTACTTC.